What follows are 13 T cell receptor beta chains derived from one specimen sequenced in a study of graft-versus-host responses after intestinal transplantation. Repertoires were generated with immunoSEQ multiplex PCR, while TCRdb's copy carries only in-frame clones and drops some. The sample yields 65,000 to 85,000 clones, around nine tenths seen once. Sequences were derived from bone marrow, sampled almost 750 days after intestinal transplantation. The origin of the receptors is a human patient who received an intestinal transplant, so some T cells may come from the graft donor.

This CDR3 reads CASSEGLGSGANVLTF. The CDR3 bases are TGTGCCAGCAGTGAAGGTTTAGGCTCTGGGGCCAACGTCCTGACTTTC. V gene TRBV6-1 combines with J gene TRBJ2-6; D is unresolved. The CDR3 contains 16 residues. V was shortened by 1 base and J by 0 bases, with 7 bases between the two germline ends. Germline V lookup: CDR1 MNHNS, CDR2 SASEGT.

V and J are TRBV30 and TRBJ2-5; weak D call: TRBD1 (5 bases). Trimming removed 0 bases at V and 5 bases at J, with 10 bases between. Germline V gene sequence: CDR1 GTSNPN, CDR2 SVGIG (reference sequence). The CDR3 consists of 13 residues. CDR3 sequence: CAWSVLSGETQYF. The CDR3 region has the DNA TGTGCCTGGAGTGTACTGTCAGGGGAGACCCAGTACTTC.

The genes are TRBV25-1 and TRBJ2-5; 9 bases agree with TRBD2. Germline V gene lookup returns CDR1 MGHDK and CDR2 SYGVNS. V was pared by 5 bases and J by 5 bases, with 15 bases of the junction left unmatched. The CDR3 totals 17 residues. The CDR3 spells CASSPTGGGRAYETQYF. CDR3 sequence (DNA): TGTGCCAGCAGTCCCACGGGGGGCGGGAGGGCCTATGAGACCCAGTACTTC.

The chain is built from TRBV18 and TRBJ2-3; D might be TRBD2 (6 bases). Germline values: CDR1 KGHSH, CDR2 LQKENI. The ends were cut back, 3 bases at V and 2 bases at J, with 12 bases in the middle. The CDR3 consists of 15 residues. The CDR3 nucleotides read TGTGCCAGCTCACCGAGTAGCGGAGCCACAGATACGCAGTATTTT. Translation gives CASSPSSGATDTQYF.

The V gene is TRBV5-4, the J gene TRBJ2-7, with 9 bases fitting TRBD1. V gave up 3 bases and J gave up 2 bases; unmatched junction bases: 3. The CDR3 extends over 14 amino acids. Germline V gene lookup returns CDR1 SGHNT and CDR2 YYREEE (reference sequence). The CDR3 reads CASSSRDRAYEQYF. As DNA, the CDR3 is TGTGCCAGCAGCTCCCGGGACAGGGCCTACGAGCAGTACTTC.

V usage is TRBV19 and J usage is TRBJ2-3, with 8 bases that match TRBD1. The length of the CDR3 is 16 residues. The germline CDR1 and CDR2 sequences are LNHDA and SQIVND (reference sequence). Unmatched junction bases numbered 8, after V lost 3 bases and J lost 3 bases. CDR3 in amino acids: CASSIRQGSGTDTQYF. CDR3 DNA sequence: TGTGCCAGTAGTATTAGACAGGGGAGTGGAACAGATACGCAGTATTTT.

This clone was seen only once. The genes are TRBV7-2 and TRBJ1-1, with 8 bases matching TRBD1. After removal of 6 bases from V and 4 bases from J, the junction contained 10 bases not matched to a gene. The germline V gene has CDR1 SGHTA and CDR2 FQGNSA. There are 15 residues in the CDR3. The CDR3 nucleotides read TGTGCCAGCAGACCAGGGGGCAGGGTTGGCACTGAAGCTTTCTTT. This codes for CASRPGGRVGTEAFF.

The chain combines TRBV4-1 with TRBJ2-7, with D perhaps matching TRBD2 (5 bases). CDR1 and CDR2 from the germline V gene are MGHRA and YSYEKL. The germline V and J ends were trimmed by 4 bases and 0 bases, with 19 bases remaining between them. The CDR3 is 17 amino acids. The CDR3 loop reads CASSPRMEDPPSYEQYF. The CDR3 coding sequence is TGCGCCAGCAGCCCAAGGATGGAGGATCCTCCCTCCTACGAGCAGTACTTC.

J is TRBJ2-3 and V is TRBV10-3; D uncertain. The length of the CDR3 is 14 residues. V was trimmed by 9 bases and J by 4 bases, leaving 17 bases between them. Germline loops: CDR1 ENHRY, CDR2 SYGVKD. The CDR3 sequence is CAIPTGPQADTQYF. CDR3 DNA sequence: TGTGCCATACCTACCGGGCCTCAGGCAGATACGCAGTATTTT.

The rearrangement joins TRBV6-5 to TRBJ2-7; TRBD2 matches 9 bases. With 0 bases clipped from V and 3 bases from J, the junction kept 3 bases outside the gene matches. Germline CDR1 MNHEY, CDR2 SVGAGI. This CDR3 spans 15 amino acids. Written as DNA, the CDR3 is TGTGCCAGCAGTTACTCGCCTAGCGGGAACTACGAGCAGTACTTC. Its translation is CASSYSPSGNYEQYF.

This clone has only one observation. The chain joins TRBV11-3 to TRBJ2-7; the D is unclear. CDR3 length equals 14 residues. Germline V gives CDR1 SGHNT, CDR2 YENEEA. The germline V and J ends were trimmed by 0 bases and 3 bases, with 9 bases remaining between them. DNA of the CDR3: TGTGCCAGCAGCTTAGATGGGCCTCTCTACGAGCAGTACTTC. This translates into CASSLDGPLYEQYF.

This chain connects TRBV27 to TRBJ1-5; D unresolved. This CDR3 has 14 amino acids. V lost 2 bases and J lost 7, with 12 bases in between. From germline, CDR1 is MNHEY and CDR2 SMNVEV (reference sequence). As DNA, the CDR3 is TGTGCCAGCAGTTTAGCTCTCCGAGGGCAGCCCCAGCATTTT. Protein sequence: CASSLALRGQPQHF.

The chain recombines TRBV6-5 with TRBJ1-1, with D unclear. The CDR3 has 12 amino acids. The germline V gene encodes CDR1 MNHEY and CDR2 SVGAGI. The V end was cut by 4 bases, the J end by 8 bases, with 11 bases between. DNA of the CDR3: TGTGCCAGCAGTTCCCGACCGGACGAAGCTTTCTTT. Its protein is CASSSRPDEAFF.